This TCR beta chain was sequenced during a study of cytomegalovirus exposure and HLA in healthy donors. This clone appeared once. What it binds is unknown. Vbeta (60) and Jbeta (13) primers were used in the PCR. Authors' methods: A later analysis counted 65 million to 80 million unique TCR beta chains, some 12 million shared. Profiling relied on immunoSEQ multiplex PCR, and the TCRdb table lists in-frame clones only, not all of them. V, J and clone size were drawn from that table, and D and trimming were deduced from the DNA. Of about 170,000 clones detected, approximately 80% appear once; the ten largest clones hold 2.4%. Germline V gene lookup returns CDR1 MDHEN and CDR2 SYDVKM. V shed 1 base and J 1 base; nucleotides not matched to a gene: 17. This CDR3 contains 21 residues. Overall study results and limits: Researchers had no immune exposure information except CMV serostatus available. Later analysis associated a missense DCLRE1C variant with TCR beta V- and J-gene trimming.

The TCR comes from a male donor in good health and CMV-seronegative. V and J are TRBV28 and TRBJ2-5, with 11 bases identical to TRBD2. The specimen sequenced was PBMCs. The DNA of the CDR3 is TGTGCCAGCAGTTTATACCCCTCGACTAGCGGGGAGACCCTAGCCCAAGAGACCCAGTACTTC. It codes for CASSLYPSTSGETLAQETQYF.